This T cell receptor (beta chain) was identified during a study (dated by TCRdb to the mid-2010s). For context, the study as a whole: Whether tumor-infiltrating Tregs in breast cancer are recruited from blood Tregs or converted in situ from other CD4+ T cell subsets was tested. Overall study outcomes, separate from this receptor: Tumor memory CD4+ T cell TCR gene usage was found to cluster with blood and lymph node memory CD4+ cells and with lymph node naive CD4+ cells. Rather than covering whole repertoires, validation in the larger cohort was restricted to a single TCR beta V-J rearrangement. Tumor-infiltrating Treg TCR alpha and beta sequences overlapped most with tumor naive CD4+ T cells, then with blood naive CD4+ T cells. Across about two dozen patients, 10% to 15% of tumor Treg TRBV12-4/TRBJ1-2 sequences were shared with naive CD4+ cells, compared with less than 2.3% shared with blood Tregs or memory cells.

This clonotype is regarded as large (0.1 to 1%). No antigen is known for it. No per-base quality is available; no much larger clone lies one base away. The junction carries 11 bases between V and J, which are trimmed by 7 bases and 8 bases respectively. From the cysteine up to the phenylalanine, the CDR3 has a length of 11 residues. The DNA shown is the 33-base CDR3, in frame from base 1. Cells that were CD4+CD25+CD127-/low were the ones isolated as Tregs. In a bigger cohort of around 20 breast cancer patients, the researchers sequenced just a single TRBV12-4/TRBJ1-2 rearrangement in tumor Tregs as well as in blood Treg, naive and memory CD4+ cells. Tumor tissue and lymph nodes obtained by ipsilateral axillary dissection were perfused with PBS, cut into small pieces and digested using collagenase I and hyaluronidase. A purity exceeding 90% was confirmed by FACS for the sorted cell populations. Receptor libraries were prepared by multiplex PCR. Sequencing was performed on an Ion Torrent PGM. Adaptor-ligated barcode primers were used to amplify TRBV12-4/TRBJ1-2 clonotypes in the roughly 24-patient analysis. The Ion Personal Genome Machine system was used to sequence the TRBV12-4/TRBJ1-2 amplicons from the approximately 24-patient cohort. The authors' analysis ran thus. Sequencing data were pooled across the five patients for each of nine subset-tissue groups and compared by unsupervised clustering of TCR gene usage. The Morisita-Horn index, with shared sequences weighted by their contribution to each repertoire, was used to calculate repertoire similarity. Clones were called with MiXCR by TCRdb after fastp trimmed the public reads at Q25, and only in-frame beta chains were retained. Rows are unified per CDR3 protein, each entry keeping the most common DNA and genes. V and J calls and clone size were set by TCRdb, not the authors. The sample table holds over 150 distinct CDR3 sequences, of which about 2.5% were seen once. The top ten constitute roughly 37% of the sample.

The sequence joins TRBV12-3 or TRBV12-4 to TRBJ1-2; no D gene can be assigned with confidence. Sequencing was done on a sample of tumor-infiltrating Tregs sorted from the breast tumor. This clonotype originated in a female donor with breast cancer. The nucleotide sequence reads as follows: TGTGCCAGCACCCGAGGATGGGGCTACACCTTC. It encodes CASTRGWGYTF.